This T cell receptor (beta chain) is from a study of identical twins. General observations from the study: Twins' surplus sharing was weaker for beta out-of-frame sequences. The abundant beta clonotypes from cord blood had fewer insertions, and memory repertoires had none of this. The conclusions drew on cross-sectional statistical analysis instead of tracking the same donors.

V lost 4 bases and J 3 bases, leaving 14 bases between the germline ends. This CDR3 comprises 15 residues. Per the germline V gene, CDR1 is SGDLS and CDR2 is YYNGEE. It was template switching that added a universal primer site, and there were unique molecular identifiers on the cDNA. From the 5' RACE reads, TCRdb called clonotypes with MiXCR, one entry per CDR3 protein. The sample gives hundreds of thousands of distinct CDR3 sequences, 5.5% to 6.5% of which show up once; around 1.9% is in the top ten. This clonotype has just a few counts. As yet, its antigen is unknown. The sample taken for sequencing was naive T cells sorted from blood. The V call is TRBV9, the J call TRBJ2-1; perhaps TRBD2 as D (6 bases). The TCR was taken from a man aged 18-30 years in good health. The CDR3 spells CASSPPGRDYNEQFF. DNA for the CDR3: TGTGCCAGCAGCCCCCCCGGGCGGGACTACAATGAGCAGTTCTTC.